Here is one TCR beta chain with its context. After re-calling the 5' RACE reads, TCRdb lists one entry per CDR3 protein, DNA absent. The sample table includes 140,000 or so distinct CDR3 sequences. The germline V gene has CDR1 MNHEY and CDR2 SMNVEV (reference sequence). CDR3 length: 16 amino acids. This entry is derived from a study of T cells expressing NK-cell markers. The V call is TRBV27, the J call TRBJ1-1; checking the TCRdb D call of TRBD1 is not possible without DNA. The TCR was taken from a man aged 18 to 35 in good health. Sequenced sample: blood T cells: a sorted CD56 or NKG2C T cell subset, CD4+ or CD8+ T cells, or bulk PBMC T cells (not recorded which). CDR3 residues: CASSSDRQNLNTEAFF.